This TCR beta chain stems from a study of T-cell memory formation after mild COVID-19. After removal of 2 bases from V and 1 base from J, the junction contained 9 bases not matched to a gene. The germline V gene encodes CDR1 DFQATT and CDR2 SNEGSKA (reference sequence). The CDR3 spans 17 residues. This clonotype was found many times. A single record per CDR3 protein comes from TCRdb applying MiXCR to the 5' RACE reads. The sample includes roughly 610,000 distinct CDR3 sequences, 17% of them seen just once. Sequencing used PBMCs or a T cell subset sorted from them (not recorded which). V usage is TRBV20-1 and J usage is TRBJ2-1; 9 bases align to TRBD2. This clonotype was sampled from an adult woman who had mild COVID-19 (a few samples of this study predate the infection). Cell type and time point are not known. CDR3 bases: TGCAGTGCTAGACGTAGGTCTAGCGGGATATCCTACAATGAGCAGTTCTTC. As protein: CSARRRSSGISYNEQFF.